These 17 T cell receptor beta chains were sequenced from one sample in a study of early T cells in non-severe SARS-CoV-2 infection (dated by TCRdb to about 2021). Library method: 5' RACE. Sequencing relied on a NextSeq 500. TCRdb trimmed public reads at Q25 via fastp, called clones via MiXCR and kept in-frame beta chains. Each CDR3 protein gets just one entry, which takes the most common genes and DNA from the rows behind it. This sample lists about 55,000 distinct CDR3 sequences; approximately 13% were detected once. Of the sample, roughly 1.4% falls within the top ten clones. Sequencing was carried out using whole blood. Source of these receptors: an adult who was a healthcare worker with PCR-confirmed SARS-CoV-2 infection or an uninfected control (not recorded which).

This clonotype was counted many times. V is TRBV6-5 and J is TRBJ2-2; D call uncertain. V lost 6 bases to trimming and J lost 1 base, with 12 bases between them. Germline CDR1 MNHEY, CDR2 SVGAGI. The CDR3 totals 15 residues. The CDR3 DNA follows: TGTGCCAGCAGGGGGAAAGGCCTGAACACCGGGGAGCTGTTTTTT. It specifies CASRGKGLNTGELFF.

This chain connects TRBV6-5 to TRBJ2-3; D not resolved. CDR1 MNHEY and CDR2 SVGAGI come from the germline V gene. There are 18 residues in the CDR3. V lost 4 bases to trimming and J lost 0 bases, with 20 bases between them. CDR3 bases: TGTGCCAGCAGTTTCTCCTGGGCAGCGTCAGCTAGCACAGATACGCAGTATTTT. Protein product: CASSFSWAASASTDTQYF.

This clonotype was counted many times. V usage is TRBV11-2 and J usage is TRBJ2-5; 12 nucleotides agree with TRBD1. Germline V gene sequence: CDR1 SGHAT, CDR2 FQNNGV. The ends lost 0 bases at V and 5 bases at J; junction bases unmatched: 4. The CDR3 has 16 amino acids. The CDR3 protein is CASSLDGTGGYETQYF. The CDR3 DNA reads TGTGCCAGCAGCTTAGACGGGACAGGGGGCTATGAGACCCAGTACTTC.

This rearrangement joins TRBV6-6 to TRBJ1-2; D is possibly TRBD1 (5 bases). Germline loops: CDR1 MNHNY, CDR2 SVGAGI (reference sequence). This CDR3 region has 15 residues. V was shortened by 1 base and J by 0 bases, with 9 bases between the two germline ends. CDR3 amino acids: CASSYWDVSNYGYTF. DNA for the CDR3: TGTGCCAGCAGTTACTGGGACGTCTCTAACTATGGCTACACCTTC.

The genes are TRBV7-3 and TRBJ1-1; D remains ambiguous. The V gene's germline CDR1 is SGHTA and CDR2 FQGTGA. V gave up 2 bases and J gave up 1 base, with 8 bases separating them. The CDR3 runs 14 residues. CDR3 DNA: TGTGCCAGCAGCTTAGGCGGAAAGAACACTGAAGCTTTCTTT. Translated, it gives CASSLGGKNTEAFF.

This clonotype came up a few times. The J gene is TRBJ2-7, the V gene TRBV20-1; 10 positions agree with TRBD1. CDR3 length equals 14 residues. CDR1 is DFQATT, CDR2 SNEGSKA, per germline (reference sequence). V lost 6 bases, J lost 2 bases, and 7 bases stayed unmatched. Here the CDR3 reads CSAPRTGGAYEQYF. CDR3 sequence (DNA): TGCAGTGCACCCCGGACAGGGGGAGCCTACGAGCAGTACTTC.

There are many counts of this clonotype. The gene calls are TRBV6-5 and TRBJ2-3; D gene ambiguous. Trimming took 4 bases from V and 1 from J, leaving 6 bases between them. The CDR3 is 13 amino acids. The germline V gene has CDR1 MNHEY and CDR2 SVGAGI. Here the CDR3 reads CASSFSGTDTQYF. The CDR3 DNA reads TGTGCCAGCAGTTTCTCGGGCACAGATACGCAGTATTTT.

The gene calls are TRBV6-6 and TRBJ2-3, with a tentative D call TRBD1 (6 bases). V lost 7 bases and J 5 bases, leaving 25 bases between the germline ends. Germline CDR1 reads MNHNY; CDR2 reads SVGAGI (reference sequence). The CDR3 has 17 amino acids. The CDR3 nucleotides read TGTGCCAGCAAAAGATCAGGGGCCCCACTTCAGGGAGATACGCAGTATTTT. It is translated as CASKRSGAPLQGDTQYF.

Details on this clonotype: One end of the junction varies from germline; a read error may be responsible. The chain links TRBV7-9 to TRBJ1-1, with D perhaps matching TRBD1 (5 bases). The CDR3 runs 15 residues. From germline, CDR1 is SEHNR and CDR2 FQNEAQ (reference sequence). The CDR3 sequence: CASSLVLGPNTEAFF. For the CDR3, the DNA is TGTGCCAGCAGCTTAGTTCTGGGGCCGAACACTGAAGCTTTCTTC.

This clonotype has only a few counts. The DNA is omitted, as the CDR3 cannot be located on it reliably, and the CDR3 follows TCRdb's listing. The chain combines TRBV29-1 with TRBJ1-1; the table's D call, TRBD1, was not checked against the DNA. Looked up from germline, CDR1 is SQVTM and CDR2 is ANQGSEA. The CDR3 has 14 residues if both end residues are counted. The CDR3 reads CSVGAGTGKGGLIF.

This clonotype appeared a few times. This chain's CDR3 is CAWTRDSSRDMNTEAFF. CDR3 sequence (DNA): TGTGCCTGGACCCGGGACAGCTCGCGAGACATGAACACTGAAGCTTTCTTT. V and J are TRBV30 and TRBJ1-1, with 7 nucleotides matching TRBD1. CDR3 length: 17 residues. CDR1 and CDR2 (germline): GTSNPN, SVGIG (reference sequence). V shed 4 bases, J shed 0 bases, and the junction held 14 bases outside the gene matches.

As DNA, the CDR3 is TGCGCCAGCAGCTGGAGGGGTGGCACTGAAGCTTTCTTT. This codes for CASSWRGGTEAFF. The chain recombines TRBV5-1 with TRBJ1-1; possibly TRBD1 for D (5 bases). Trimming removed 3 bases at V and 4 bases at J, with 10 bases between. The CDR3 contains 13 residues. Germline V lookup: CDR1 SGHRS, CDR2 YFSETQ.

This clonotype occurred a few times. This chain uses TRBV4-1 with TRBJ1-4, with D tentatively TRBD1 (6 bases). The CDR3 is made up of 17 amino acids. V was trimmed by 3 bases and J by 8 bases, leaving 22 bases between them. Per the germline V gene, CDR1 is MGHRA and CDR2 is YSYEKL. CDR3: CASSQEDFGQLREKLFF. The CDR3 nucleotides read TGCGCCAGCAGCCAGGAGGATTTTGGACAGCTGAGGGAAAAACTGTTTTTT.

This clonotype was found many times. The J gene is TRBJ2-4, the V gene TRBV11-2; 7 bases are shared with TRBD1. The CDR3 contains 15 residues. Germline values: CDR1 SGHAT, CDR2 FQNNGV. Trimming took 1 base from V and 5 from J; bases not matched to a gene: 5. The CDR3 DNA sequence: TGTGCCAGCAGCTTAGGAGGGGGCGAGGAAAACATTCAGTACTTC. It yields the protein CASSLGGGEENIQYF.

In nucleotides, the CDR3 is TGTGCCAGCATGAAGTGGGACACCCAAGAGACCCAGTACTTC. Encoded protein: CASMKWDTQETQYF. The chain uses TRBV6-5 and TRBJ2-5; possibly TRBD1 for D (6 bases). The CDR3 is 14 residues long. V lost 7 bases, J lost 1 base, and 13 bases lay in between. The germline gives CDR1 MNHEY, CDR2 SVGAGI.

There are many counts of this clonotype. The V call is TRBV20-1, the J call TRBJ2-5; 9 bases fit TRBD2. V trimming: 0 bases; J trimming: 2 bases; junction bases outside the gene matches: 13. There are 18 residues in the CDR3. From germline, CDR1 is DFQATT and CDR2 SNEGSKA (reference sequence). The CDR3 loop reads CSARDPETSGITQETQYF. Here the CDR3 DNA reads TGCAGTGCTAGAGATCCCGAGACTAGCGGCATAACACAAGAGACCCAGTACTTC.

CDR3 loop: CASSLGQGVFYEQYF. CDR3 nucleotides: TGTGCCAGCAGCTTAGGACAGGGGGTTTTCTACGAGCAGTACTTC. This rearrangement joins TRBV13 to TRBJ2-7; 8 bases align to TRBD1. Trimming cost V 0 bases and J 3 bases; bases outside gene matches: 4. The CDR3 contains 15 residues. Germline-derived CDR1 and CDR2 are PRHDT and FYEKMQ (reference sequence).